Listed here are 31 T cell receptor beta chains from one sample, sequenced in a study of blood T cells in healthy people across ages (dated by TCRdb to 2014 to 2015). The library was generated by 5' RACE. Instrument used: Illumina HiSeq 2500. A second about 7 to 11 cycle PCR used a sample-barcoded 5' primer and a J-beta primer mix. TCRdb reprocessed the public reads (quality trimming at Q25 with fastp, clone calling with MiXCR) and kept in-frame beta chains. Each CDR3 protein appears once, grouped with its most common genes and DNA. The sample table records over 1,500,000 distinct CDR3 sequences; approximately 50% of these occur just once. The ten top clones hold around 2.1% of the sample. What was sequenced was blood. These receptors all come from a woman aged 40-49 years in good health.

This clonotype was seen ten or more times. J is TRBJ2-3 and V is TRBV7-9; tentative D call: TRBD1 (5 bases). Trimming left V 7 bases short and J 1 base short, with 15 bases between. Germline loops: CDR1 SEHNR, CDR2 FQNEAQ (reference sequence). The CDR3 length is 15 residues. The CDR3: CASTIMLGRTDTQYF. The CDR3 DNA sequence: TGTGCCAGCACCATTATGTTGGGGCGCACAGATACGCAGTATTTT.

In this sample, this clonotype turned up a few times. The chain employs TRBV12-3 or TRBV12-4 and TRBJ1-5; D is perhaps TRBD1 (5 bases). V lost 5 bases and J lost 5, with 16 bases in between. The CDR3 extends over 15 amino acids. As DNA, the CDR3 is TGTGCCAGCAGTCTTTACGGGACGGGGGATCAGCCCCAGCATTTT. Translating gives CASSLYGTGDQPQHF.

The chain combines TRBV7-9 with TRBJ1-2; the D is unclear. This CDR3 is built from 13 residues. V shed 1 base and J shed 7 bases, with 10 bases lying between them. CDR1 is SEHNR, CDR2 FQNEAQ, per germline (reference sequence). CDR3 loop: CASSLGSPGGYTF. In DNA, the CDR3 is TGTGCCAGCAGCTTAGGAAGTCCTGGTGGCTACACCTTC.

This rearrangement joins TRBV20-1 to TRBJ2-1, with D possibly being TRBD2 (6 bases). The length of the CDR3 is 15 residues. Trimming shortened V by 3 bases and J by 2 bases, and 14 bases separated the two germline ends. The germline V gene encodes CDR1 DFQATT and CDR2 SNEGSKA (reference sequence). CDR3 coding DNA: TGCAGTGCTAGTTCCGTAACGGGGGCCTACAATGAGCAGTTCTTC. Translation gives CSASSVTGAYNEQFF.

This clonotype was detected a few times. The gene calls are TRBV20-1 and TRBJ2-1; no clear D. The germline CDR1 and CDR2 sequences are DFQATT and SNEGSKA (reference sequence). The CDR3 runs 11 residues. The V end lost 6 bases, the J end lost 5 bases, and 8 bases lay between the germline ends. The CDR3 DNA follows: TGCAGTGCGACTGTTAACAATGAGCAGTTCTTC. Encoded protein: CSATVNNEQFF.

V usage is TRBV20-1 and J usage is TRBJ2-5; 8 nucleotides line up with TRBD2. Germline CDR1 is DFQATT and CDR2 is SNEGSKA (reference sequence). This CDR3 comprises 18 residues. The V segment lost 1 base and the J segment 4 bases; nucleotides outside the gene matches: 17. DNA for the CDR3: TGCAGTGCTAGAGGGCTTTCTGATTGGCGGGGGGCCGGAGAGACCCAGTACTTC. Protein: CSARGLSDWRGAGETQYF.

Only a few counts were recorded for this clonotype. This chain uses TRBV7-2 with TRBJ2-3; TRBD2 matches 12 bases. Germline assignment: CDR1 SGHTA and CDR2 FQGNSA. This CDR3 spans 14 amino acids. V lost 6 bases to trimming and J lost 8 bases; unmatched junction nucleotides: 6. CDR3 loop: CASRSGTSGFTQYF. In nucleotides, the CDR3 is TGTGCCAGCAGGTCCGGGACTAGCGGGTTTACGCAGTATTTT.

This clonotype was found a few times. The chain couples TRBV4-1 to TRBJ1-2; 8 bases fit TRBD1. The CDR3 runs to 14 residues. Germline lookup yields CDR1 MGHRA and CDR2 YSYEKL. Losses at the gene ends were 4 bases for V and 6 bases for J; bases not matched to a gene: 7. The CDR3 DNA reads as TGCGCCAGCAGCCTGGTGACAGGGGTGAATGGCTACACCTTC. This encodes CASSLVTGVNGYTF.

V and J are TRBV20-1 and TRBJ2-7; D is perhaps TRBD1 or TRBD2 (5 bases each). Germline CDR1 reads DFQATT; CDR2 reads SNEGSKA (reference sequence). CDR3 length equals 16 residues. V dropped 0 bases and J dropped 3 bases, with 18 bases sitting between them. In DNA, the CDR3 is TGCAGTGCTAGAGAACCTACAAGGGACCGTTTCTACGAGCAGTACTTC. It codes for CSAREPTRDRFYEQYF.

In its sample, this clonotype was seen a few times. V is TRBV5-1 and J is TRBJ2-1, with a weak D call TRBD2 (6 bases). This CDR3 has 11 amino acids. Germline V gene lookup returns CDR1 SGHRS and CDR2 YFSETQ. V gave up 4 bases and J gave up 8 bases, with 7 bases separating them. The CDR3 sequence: CASSREHEQFF. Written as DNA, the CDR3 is TGCGCCAGCAGCCGGGAGCATGAGCAGTTCTTC.

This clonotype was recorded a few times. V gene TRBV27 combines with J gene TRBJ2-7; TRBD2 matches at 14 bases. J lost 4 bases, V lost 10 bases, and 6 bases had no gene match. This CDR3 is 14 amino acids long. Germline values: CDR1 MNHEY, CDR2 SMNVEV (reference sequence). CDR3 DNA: TGTGCCACCAGACTAGCGGGGGGGCTATACGAGCAGTACTTC. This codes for CATRLAGGLYEQYF.

CDR3 bases: TGCAGTGCTAGAGATTCGGCTAGCGGGGGGGCTTACAATGAGCAGTTCTTC. It is translated as CSARDSASGGAYNEQFF. The chain employs TRBV20-1 and TRBJ2-1, with TRBD2 identical over 12 bases. The CDR3 contains 17 residues. V lost 0 bases, J lost 4 bases, and 7 bases stayed unmatched. Looked up from germline, CDR1 is DFQATT and CDR2 is SNEGSKA (reference sequence).

CDR3: CASSVEGRISYNEQFF. The CDR3 nucleotides read TGTGCCAGCAGCGTAGAGGGCCGGATTTCATACAATGAGCAGTTCTTC. V is TRBV9 and J is TRBJ2-1; D is uncertain. Germline V gene data show CDR1 as SGDLS and CDR2 as YYNGEE. V lost 0 bases, J lost 4 bases, and 14 bases lay in between. The CDR3 loop spans 16 amino acids.

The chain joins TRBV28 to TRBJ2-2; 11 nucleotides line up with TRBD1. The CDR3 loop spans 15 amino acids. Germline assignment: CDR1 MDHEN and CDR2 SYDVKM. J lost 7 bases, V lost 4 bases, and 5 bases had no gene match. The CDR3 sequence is CASSSSGTGGGELFF. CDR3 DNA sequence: TGTGCCAGCAGTTCCTCCGGGACAGGGGGCGGGGAGCTGTTTTTT.

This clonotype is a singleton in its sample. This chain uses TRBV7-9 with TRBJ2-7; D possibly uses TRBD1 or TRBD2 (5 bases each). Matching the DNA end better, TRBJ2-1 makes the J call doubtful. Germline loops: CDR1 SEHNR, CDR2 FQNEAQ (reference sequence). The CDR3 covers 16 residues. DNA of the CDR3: TGTGCCAGCAGCCTTCCTTCGGGACGAGGGCGTAATGAGCAGTTCTTC. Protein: CASSLPSGRGRNEQFF.

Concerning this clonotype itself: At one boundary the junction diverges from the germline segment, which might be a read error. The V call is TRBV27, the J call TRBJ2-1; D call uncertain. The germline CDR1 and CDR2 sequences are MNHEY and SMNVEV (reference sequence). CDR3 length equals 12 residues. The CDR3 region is CTSSLDSIEQFF. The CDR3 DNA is TGTACCAGCAGCCTAGACTCCATTGAGCAGTTCTTC.

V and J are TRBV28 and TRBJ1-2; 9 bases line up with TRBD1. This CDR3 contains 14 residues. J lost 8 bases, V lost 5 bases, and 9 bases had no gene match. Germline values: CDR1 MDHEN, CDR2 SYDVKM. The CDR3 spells CASSPTGTGFGYTF. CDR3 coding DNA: TGTGCCAGCAGTCCCACCGGGACAGGGTTCGGCTACACCTTC.

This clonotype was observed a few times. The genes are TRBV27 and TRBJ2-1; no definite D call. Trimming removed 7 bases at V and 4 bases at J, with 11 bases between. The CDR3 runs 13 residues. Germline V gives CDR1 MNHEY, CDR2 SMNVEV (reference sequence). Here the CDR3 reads CASNSRLYNEQFF. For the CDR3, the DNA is TGTGCCAGCAACTCAAGGTTATACAATGAGCAGTTCTTC.

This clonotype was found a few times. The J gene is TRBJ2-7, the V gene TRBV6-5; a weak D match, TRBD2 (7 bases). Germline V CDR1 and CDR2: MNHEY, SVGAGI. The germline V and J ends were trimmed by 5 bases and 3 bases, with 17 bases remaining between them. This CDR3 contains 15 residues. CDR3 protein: CASSDRGLAVYEQYF. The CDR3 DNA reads TGTGCCAGCAGTGACCGGGGGCTAGCGGTCTACGAGCAGTACTTC.

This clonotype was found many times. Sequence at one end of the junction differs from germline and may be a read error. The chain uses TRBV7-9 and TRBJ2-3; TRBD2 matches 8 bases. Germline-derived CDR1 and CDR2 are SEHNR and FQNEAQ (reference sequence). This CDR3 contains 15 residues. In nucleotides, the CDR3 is TGTGCCAGCAGTTTAGTCGGGGGGGCCACAGATACGCAGTATTTT. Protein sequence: CASSLVGGATDTQYF.

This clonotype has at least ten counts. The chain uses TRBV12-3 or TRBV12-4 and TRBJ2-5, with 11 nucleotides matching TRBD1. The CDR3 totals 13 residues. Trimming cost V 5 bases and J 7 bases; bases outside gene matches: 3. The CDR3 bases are TGTGCCAGCAGTCAAGGACAGGGGGCGACCCAGTACTTC. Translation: CASSQGQGATQYF.

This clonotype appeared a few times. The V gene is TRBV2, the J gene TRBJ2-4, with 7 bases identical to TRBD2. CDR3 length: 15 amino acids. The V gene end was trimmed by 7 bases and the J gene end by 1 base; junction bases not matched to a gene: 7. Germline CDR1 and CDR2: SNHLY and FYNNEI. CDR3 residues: CASTFGGVAKNIQYF. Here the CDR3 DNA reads TGTGCCAGCACCTTTGGGGGGGTTGCCAAAAACATTCAGTACTTC.

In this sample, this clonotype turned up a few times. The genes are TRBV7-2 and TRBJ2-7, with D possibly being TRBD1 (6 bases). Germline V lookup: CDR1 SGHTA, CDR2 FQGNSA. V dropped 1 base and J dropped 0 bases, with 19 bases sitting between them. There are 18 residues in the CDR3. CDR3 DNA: TGTGCCAGCAGCTTAGGGTTAAACAGGGTAGCCGTCTCCTACGAGCAGTACTTC. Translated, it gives CASSLGLNRVAVSYEQYF.

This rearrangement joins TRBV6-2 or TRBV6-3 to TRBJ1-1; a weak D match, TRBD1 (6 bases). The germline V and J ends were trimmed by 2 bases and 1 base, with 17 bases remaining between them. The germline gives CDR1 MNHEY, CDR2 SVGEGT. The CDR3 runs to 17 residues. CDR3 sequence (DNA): TGTGCCAGCAGTTACGATACCCCCGGGGGCCGGAACACTGAAGCTTTCTTT. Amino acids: CASSYDTPGGRNTEAFF.

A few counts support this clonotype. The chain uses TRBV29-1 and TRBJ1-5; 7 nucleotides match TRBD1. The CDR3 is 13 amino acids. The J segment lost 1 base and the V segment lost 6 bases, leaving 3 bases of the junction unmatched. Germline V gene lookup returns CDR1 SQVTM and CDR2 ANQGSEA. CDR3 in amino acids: CSVGRGSNQPQHF. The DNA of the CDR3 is TGCAGCGTAGGCAGGGGGAGCAATCAGCCCCAGCATTTT.

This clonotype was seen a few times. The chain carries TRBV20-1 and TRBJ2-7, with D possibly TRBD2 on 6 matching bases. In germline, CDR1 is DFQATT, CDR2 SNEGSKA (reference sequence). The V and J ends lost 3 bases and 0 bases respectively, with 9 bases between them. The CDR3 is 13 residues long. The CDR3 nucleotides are TGCAGTGCTAGTGTGCGGGGCTCCTACGAGCAGTACTTC. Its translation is CSASVRGSYEQYF.

The CDR3: CASSFGTGSPDTQYF. The CDR3 DNA is TGCGCCAGCAGCTTCGGGACAGGGAGCCCGGATACGCAGTATTTT. This sequence joins TRBV5-1 and TRBJ2-3; 9 bases match TRBD1. CDR3 size: 15 residues. The germline gives CDR1 SGHRS, CDR2 YFSETQ. V trimming: 2 bases; J trimming: 6 bases; junction bases outside the gene matches: 7.

CDR3 nucleotides: TGCGCCAGCAGCCAAGAGGTTTTCAATCAGCCCCAGCATTTT. Amino acid sequence: CASSQEVFNQPQHF. The V and J genes are TRBV4-3 and TRBJ1-5; D gene unclear. The length of the CDR3 is 14 residues. The germline V gene encodes CDR1 LGHNA and CDR2 YSLEER. V lost 0 bases, J lost 3 bases, and 6 bases lay in between.

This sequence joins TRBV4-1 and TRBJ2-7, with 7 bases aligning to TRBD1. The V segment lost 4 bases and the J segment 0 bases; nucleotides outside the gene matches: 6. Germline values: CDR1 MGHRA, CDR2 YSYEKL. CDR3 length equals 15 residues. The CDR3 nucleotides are TGCGCCAGCAGCCGAGGACAGGCAAGCTCCTACGAGCAGTACTTC. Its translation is CASSRGQASSYEQYF.

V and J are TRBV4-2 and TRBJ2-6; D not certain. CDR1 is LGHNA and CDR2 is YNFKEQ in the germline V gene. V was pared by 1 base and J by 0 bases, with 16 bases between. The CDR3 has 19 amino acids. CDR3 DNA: TGTGCCAGCAGCCAAGCAATCGGACGGGCGCGCTCTGGGGCCAACGTCCTGACTTTC. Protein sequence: CASSQAIGRARSGANVLTF.

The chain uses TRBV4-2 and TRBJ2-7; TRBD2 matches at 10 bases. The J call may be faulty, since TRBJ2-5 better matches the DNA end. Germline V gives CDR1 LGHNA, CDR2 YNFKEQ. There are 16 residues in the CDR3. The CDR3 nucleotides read TGTGCCAGCAGCCAAGATAGAGCGGGGGGGCCAGGGACCCAGTACTTC. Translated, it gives CASSQDRAGGPGTQYF.